This T cell receptor beta chain came from a study of shared T cell receptors in the human thymus. The V gene lost 5 bases and the J gene lost 0 bases, with 3 bases spanning the gap. CDR1 and CDR2 (germline): SGHDT, YYEEEE. The CDR3 length is 11 residues. Here immunoSEQ multiplex PCR was the method, and the copy in TCRdb shows in-frame clones only, minus some. The sample has about 380,000 clones; around 93% are singletons. Remarks on this clone: Other DNA sequences in this sample translate to the same CDR3.

The J gene is TRBJ2-7, the V gene TRBV5-6; no reliable D call. The specimen was thymocytes. The clonotype originates from a human donor. CDR3 sequence: CASSYSYEQYF. CDR3 bases: TGTGCCAGCAGTTACTCCTACGAGCAGTACTTC.